This T cell receptor beta chain was obtained from a study of human T cells and chemical hapten exposure. At the level of the study: Chiefly female patients presented with alopecia areata, totalis or universalis.

Via MiXCR, TCRdb re-called the RACE reads, giving one row per CDR3 protein. The sample has 85,000 to 130,000 distinct CDR3 sequences; around 12% are singletons. V was trimmed by 3 bases and J by 8 bases, leaving 14 bases between them. The CDR3 length is 14 residues. Germline assignment: CDR1 SEHNR and CDR2 FQNEAQ (reference sequence). Comment on this clonotype: As yet, its antigen is unknown.

This sample's time point: pre-sensitization, week 0. Treatment of the sample: therapeutic diphenylcyclopropenone sensitization with weekly scalp DPC. Samples of blood were obtained prior to the application of each patch test. Study-level points and caveats: Because they had alopecia, donors may respond immunologically unlike healthy people.

The input for sequencing was whole blood, taken in connection with sensitization to the hapten diphenylcyclopropenone (DPC). This receptor was obtained from a woman aged 45-65 years with alopecia areata. Some clones in this sample may be carry-over from other donors' samples. The chain employs TRBV7-9 and TRBJ1-5; D unresolved. The CDR3 DNA is TGTGCCAGCAGCTTGGGAGCGACTTGGGAGCCCCAGCATTTT. Its protein is CASSLGATWEPQHF.